The present TCR beta chain was sequenced within a study of read filtering for tumor transcriptome and immune sequencing. For the study at large: R-ISS stage counts were eight or nine for I, approximately 15 for II, 7 for III. General study findings and limits: Even smaller IR-seq throughput identified most shared clonotypes. Single-read clonotypes: 80% to 90% of IR-seq clonotypes (around 3.5% of reads), almost 75% of RNA-seq clonotypes (less than 50% of reads).

This clonotype was seen repeatedly, ten times or more. Its antigen is undetermined. The CDR3 has 13 amino acids. Germline V CDR1 and CDR2: KGHDR, SFDVKD. With 10 bases removed from V and 6 bases from J, the gap between germline ends came to 16 bases. The library was built from about 0.4 ug RNA with molecular barcoded adaptors for alpha/delta and beta/gamma chains. TCRdb itself ran the reads through MiXCR, one entry per CDR3 protein. Seen here are 37,000 or so distinct CDR3 sequences, approximately 13% observed once, and the top ten hold about 40%. This receptor was identified in a donor older than 35 with multiple myeloma. The sequenced sample consisted of a population of CD138-negative cells sorted from bone marrow. This rearrangement joins TRBV24-1 to TRBJ2-3; D may be TRBD2 (6 bases). CDR3 coding DNA: TGTGCCACGATGAGCGGCCGGGGGGATACGCAGTATTTT. Translated, it gives CATMSGRGDTQYF.